This T cell receptor (beta chain) emerged from a study of OX40 agonist ivuxolimab in advanced cancers. This clone was detected once. Sequencing was performed with immunoSEQ multiplex PCR; in TCRdb, only in-frame clones are kept and a portion is missing. The sample carries more than 50,000 clones, 90% to 95% recorded once. The germline gives CDR1 SGHNT, CDR2 YYREEE (reference sequence). V was pared by 0 bases and J by 0 bases, with 0 bases of the junction left unmatched. CDR3 length: 15 residues. The sequence was collected from an adult with an advanced solid tumor such as melanoma, head and neck, liver or kidney cancer. This sample comprised CD4+ or CD8+ T cells sorted from blood, obtained in a trial of the OX40 agonist ivuxolimab. The chain joins TRBV5-4 to TRBJ2-1, with 7 bases identical to TRBD1. The CDR3 DNA sequence: TGTGCCAGCAGCTTGGGGGACAGCTCCTACAATGAGCAGTTCTTC. Translating it yields CASSLGDSSYNEQFF. The variable domain in full, with the rest retrieved from reference TRBV5-4 and TRBJ2-1, is ETGVTQSPTHLIKTRGQQVTLRCSSQSGHNTVSWYQQALGQGPQFIFQYYREEENGRGNFPPRFSGLQFPNYSSELNVNALELDDSALYLCASSLGDSSYNEQFFGPGTRLTVL.